The 30 T cell receptor beta chains reported below all come from one sample, sequenced in a study of identical twins. Via MiXCR, TCRdb re-called the 5' RACE reads, giving one row per CDR3 protein. This sample yields around 250,000 distinct CDR3 sequences, of which 9.5% to 15% are seen a single time; around 4% belongs to the top ten. These data were likewise used in another study, on yellow fever vaccine responses in identical twins.

The sample consisted of memory (CD45RO+) T cells sorted from blood. Receptors originate from a woman aged 18 to 35 in good health.

The rearrangement uses TRBV12-3 or TRBV12-4 and TRBJ2-3; D perhaps matches TRBD2 (5 bases). The CDR3 totals 13 residues. Trimming cost V 6 bases and J 4 bases, with 11 bases left between them. The chain's CDR3 is CASRRAGSDTQYF. CDR3 in DNA: TGTGCCAGCAGGCGGGCCGGGTCAGATACGCAGTATTTT.

On this clonotype itself: Mismatch with germline at one junction end may stem from a read error. The gene calls are TRBV5-5 and TRBJ2-3; 9 bases line up with TRBD1. CDR3 length: 16 amino acids. Germline CDR1 SGHKS, CDR2 YYEKEE (reference sequence). CDR3 protein: CASSLGQGKSTATQYF. The CDR3 DNA reads TGTGCCAGCAGCTTAGGACAGGGGAAAAGCACAGCTACGCAGTATTTT.

There are a few counts of this clonotype. The chain is built from TRBV11-2 and TRBJ2-7; 9 bases align to TRBD2. Per germline, CDR1 SGHAT and CDR2 FQNNGV. J gave up 5 bases and V 5 bases, and 10 bases lay outside the gene matches. The CDR3 contains 15 residues. The CDR3 reads CASSITGTSNNEQYF. The CDR3 bases are TGTGCCAGCAGCATTACCGGGACTAGCAATAACGAGCAGTACTTC.

This clonotype was recorded once. The V gene is TRBV2, the J gene TRBJ2-3, with 8 positions matching TRBD1. The CDR3 is 17 amino acids. V lost 7 bases, J lost 0 bases, and 12 bases stayed unmatched. CDR1 and CDR2 from the germline V gene are SNHLY and FYNNEI. The DNA of the CDR3 is TGTGCCAGCAAAAAGACCTCGGGACAGGCGAGCACAGATACGCAGTATTTT. This codes for CASKKTSGQASTDTQYF. Full variable domain (rest looked up from reference TRBV2 and TRBJ2-3): EPEVTQTPSHQVTQMGQEVILRCVPISNHLYFYWYRQILGQKVEFLVSFYNNEISEKSEIFDDQFSVERPDGSNFTLKIRSTKLEDSAMYFCASKKTSGQASTDTQYFGPGTRLTVL.

This clonotype was seen ten or more times. The genes are TRBV7-8 and TRBJ2-1, with 10 nucleotides matching TRBD2. V lost 5 bases, J lost 3 bases, and 7 bases stayed unmatched. This CDR3 has 16 residues. The germline V gene has CDR1 SGHVS and CDR2 FQNEAQ. The DNA of the CDR3 is TGTGCCAGCAGCCCAAACCTAGCGGGGGACTACAATGAGCAGTTCTTC. Its translation is CASSPNLAGDYNEQFF.

CDR3 amino acids: CASRRIPTAKRTGELFF. The CDR3 bases are TGTGCCAGCCGAAGAATACCAACGGCGAAGCGAACCGGGGAGCTGTTTTTT. This chain joins TRBV6-1 and TRBJ2-2; no clear D. This CDR3 is 17 amino acids long. Trimming removed 8 bases from V and 5 bases from J, with 24 bases in between. Germline CDR1 is MNHNS and CDR2 is SASEGT.

This chain joins TRBV16 and TRBJ2-7, with 9 bases matching TRBD1. Germline CDR1 is KGHSY and CDR2 is FQNENV. V gave up 8 bases and J gave up 5 bases; unmatched junction bases: 13. The CDR3 extends over 15 amino acids. The CDR3 spells CASQSRQGESNEQYF. The CDR3 nucleotides are TGTGCCAGCCAATCGCGACAGGGGGAATCCAACGAGCAGTACTTC.

The sample holds a few counts of this clonotype. The chain employs TRBV28 and TRBJ2-2; 13 nucleotides align to TRBD2. Germline trimming cut 2 bases from V and 4 bases from J; bases unmatched to any gene: 13. Germline loops: CDR1 MDHEN, CDR2 SYDVKM. The CDR3 is 20 residues long. CDR3 coding DNA: TGTGCCAGCAGTTTAGGGACCTGGACTAGCGGGGGAGTAGGCACCGGGGAGCTGTTTTTT. This gives the protein CASSLGTWTSGGVGTGELFF.

The V gene is TRBV7-8, the J gene TRBJ2-5, with 12 positions matching TRBD2. CDR1 is SGHVS and CDR2 is FQNEAQ in the germline V gene. The trim removed 5 bases at V and 5 bases at J, leaving 9 bases unmatched. The CDR3 has 16 amino acids. As DNA, the CDR3 is TGTGCCAGCAGCACGACTAGCGGGAGATCTGGGGAGACCCAGTACTTC. Protein sequence: CASSTTSGRSGETQYF.

This clonotype appeared a few times. The genes are TRBV7-9 and TRBJ1-4; no clear D gene. Trimming shortened V by 1 base and J by 3 bases, and 12 bases separated the two germline ends. The CDR3 covers 16 residues. Germline CDR1 is SEHNR and CDR2 is FQNEAQ (reference sequence). CDR3 loop: CASSLGRGDPNEKLFF. DNA for the CDR3: TGTGCCAGCAGCTTAGGCCGAGGAGATCCTAATGAAAAACTGTTTTTT. The full variable domain, its missing parts supplied by reference TRBV7-9 and TRBJ1-4, is DTGVSQNPRHKITKRGQNVTFRCDPISEHNRLYWYRQTLGQGPEFLTYFQNEAQLEKSRLLSDRFSAERPKGSFSTLEIQRTEQGDSAMYLCASSLGRGDPNEKLFFGSGTQLSVL.

The CDR3, as DNA: TGTGCCAGCAGCCATGTGGAGACCCAGTACTTC. It encodes CASSHVETQYF. This chain connects TRBV3-1 to TRBJ2-5; D is undetermined. The V gene's germline CDR1 is LGHDT and CDR2 YNNKEL (reference sequence). The CDR3 totals 11 residues. V dropped 3 bases and J dropped 5 bases, with 4 bases sitting between them.

This clonotype was observed many times. The CDR3 spells CATSRGDMGQGFNQPQHF. CDR3 DNA: TGTGCCACCAGCAGAGGTGATATGGGACAGGGGTTCAATCAGCCCCAGCATTTT. The chain combines TRBV15 with TRBJ1-5, with 10 nucleotides matching TRBD1. The CDR3 is 18 amino acids. The trim removed 1 base at V and 3 bases at J, leaving 9 bases unmatched. Germline CDR1 is LNHNV and CDR2 is YYDKDF (reference sequence).

This clonotype was observed a handful of times. The chain combines TRBV10-3 with TRBJ2-7; unclear D gene. CDR3 length equals 16 residues. Trimming cost V 0 bases and J 6 bases, with 18 bases left between them. Germline V CDR1 and CDR2: ENHRY, SYGVKD. CDR3 protein: CAISESFGVSATEQYF. CDR3 in DNA: TGTGCCATCAGTGAGTCGTTTGGTGTATCTGCTACCGAGCAGTACTTC.

This clonotype was counted at least ten times. The chain recombines TRBV3-1 with TRBJ2-1, with unresolved D. Germline CDR1 and CDR2: LGHDT and YNNKEL (reference sequence). V dropped 4 bases and J dropped 10 bases, with 11 bases sitting between them. The CDR3 is 12 residues long. The CDR3 DNA is TGTGCCAGCAGCCCCCCGGTAGTCGAGCAGTTCTTC. Its protein product is CASSPPVVEQFF.

This clonotype was seen a single time. The gene calls are TRBV30 and TRBJ1-5, with TRBD1 as a possible D gene (6 bases). The CDR3 sequence is 15 residues long. Germline CDR1 and CDR2: GTSNPN and SVGIG (reference sequence). V lost 2 bases and J lost 9, with 20 bases in between. CDR3 loop: CAWSIGQRIHLPQHF. The CDR3 DNA is TGTGCCTGGAGTATAGGACAGAGGATCCATCTGCCCCAGCATTTT.

The table lists this clonotype with a few counts. The chain is built from TRBV20-1 and TRBJ2-7, with a weak D call TRBD2 (6 bases). The ends were cut back, 5 bases at V and 9 bases at J, with 20 bases in the middle. This CDR3 region has 13 residues. Germline CDR1 and CDR2: DFQATT and SNEGSKA (reference sequence). The CDR3 is CSAHRGTQVGQYF. The CDR3 DNA is TGCAGTGCTCATCGGGGGACTCAAGTAGGGCAGTACTTC.

The chain carries TRBV9 and TRBJ2-3; D unresolved. The CDR3 totals 13 residues. Germline V gene sequence: CDR1 SGDLS, CDR2 YYNGEE. The V and J ends lost 4 bases and 5 bases respectively, with 11 bases between them. CDR3 DNA: TGTGCCAGCAGCCCCCCCTATCAAGATACGCAGTATTTT. Translated, it gives CASSPPYQDTQYF.

This clonotype was detected ten times or more. In DNA, the CDR3 is TGCGCCAGCAGCCCCGGGGACAGCTACAATGAGCAGTTCTTC. This codes for CASSPGDSYNEQFF. This chain uses TRBV5-1 with TRBJ2-1; 7 nucleotides line up with TRBD1. The CDR3 sequence is 14 residues long. Germline assignment: CDR1 SGHRS and CDR2 YFSETQ. Trimming removed 4 bases from V and 3 bases from J; junction bases left unmatched: 4.

In its sample, this clonotype was seen many times. The CDR3 protein is CASTTTGTVNTGELFF. CDR3 DNA sequence: TGTGCCAGCACTACGACCGGGACTGTGAACACCGGGGAGCTGTTTTTT. The chain has TRBV7-9 and TRBJ2-2, with D possibly matching TRBD2 (6 bases). The CDR3 has 16 residues. V shed 7 bases and J shed 1 base, with 16 bases lying between them. Germline V CDR1 and CDR2: SEHNR, FQNEAQ (reference sequence). The variable domain in full, with the rest retrieved from reference TRBV7-9 and TRBJ2-2, is DTGVSQNPRHKITKRGQNVTFRCDPISEHNRLYWYRQTLGQGPEFLTYFQNEAQLEKSRLLSDRFSAERPKGSFSTLEIQRTEQGDSAMYLCASTTTGTVNTGELFFGEGSRLTVL.

The rearrangement joins TRBV12-3 or TRBV12-4 to TRBJ2-1; TRBD2 aligns across 11 bases. The CDR3 has 16 residues. Unmatched junction bases numbered 2, after V lost 3 bases and J lost 1 base. The CDR3 reads CASSLTSGASYNEQFF. Here the CDR3 DNA reads TGTGCCAGCAGTTTGACTAGCGGGGCGTCCTACAATGAGCAGTTCTTC.

This clonotype was found many times. A junction end diverges from the germline sequence, so it may reflect a read error. The rearrangement links TRBV20-1 to TRBJ2-1; D may be TRBD2 (6 bases). Germline CDR1 is DFQATT and CDR2 is SNEGSKA (reference sequence). The CDR3 is 14 residues long. CDR3 in DNA: TGCAGTGCGAGAGATACAATGGAGGGCAATGAGCAGTTCTTC. This gives the protein CSARDTMEGNEQFF.

This clonotype was counted a few times. This rearrangement joins TRBV6-1 to TRBJ1-2, with 8 bases identical to TRBD1. The J segment lost 7 bases and the V segment lost 6 bases, leaving 10 bases of the junction unmatched. The CDR3 is made up of 14 amino acids. The germline V gene has CDR1 MNHNS and CDR2 SASEGT. The CDR3 spells CASRPPGQVGGYTF. The CDR3 bases are TGTGCCAGCAGGCCACCGGGACAGGTCGGTGGCTACACCTTC.

The genes are TRBV12-3 or TRBV12-4 and TRBJ2-1, with 7 bases identical to TRBD2. With V trimmed by 7 bases and J by 6 bases, 9 bases remained unmatched. The CDR3 totals 14 residues. CDR3 loop: CASILSGTPNEQFF. The CDR3 bases are TGTGCCAGCATTCTCAGCGGGACCCCCAATGAGCAGTTCTTC.

This clonotype was seen only a few times. V and J are TRBV27 and TRBJ2-5; tentatively, D is TRBD1 (6 bases). This CDR3 contains 15 residues. The V end lost 2 bases, the J end lost 5 bases, and 15 bases lay between the germline ends. Germline CDR1 MNHEY, CDR2 SMNVEV (reference sequence). The CDR3: CASSLKGRGSETQYF. CDR3 DNA sequence: TGTGCCAGCAGTTTAAAGGGCAGGGGCAGTGAGACCCAGTACTTC.

CDR3 in DNA: TGTGCCAGCAGCTCTATACAGGGGCCCACTGAAGCTTTCTTT. Encoded protein: CASSSIQGPTEAFF. V usage is TRBV5-5 and J usage is TRBJ1-1; 7 bases align to TRBD1. The germline gives CDR1 SGHKS, CDR2 YYEKEE (reference sequence). This CDR3 has 14 residues. V was clipped by 3 bases and J by 4 bases; unmatched bases: 6. The full variable domain, its missing parts supplied by reference TRBV5-5 and TRBJ1-1, is DAGVTQSPTHLIKTRGQQVTLRCSPISGHKSVSWYQQVLGQGPQFIFQYYEKEERGRGNFPDRFSARQFPNYSSELNVNALLLGDSALYLCASSSIQGPTEAFFGQGTRLTVV.

The gene calls are TRBV3-1 and TRBJ2-7; D might be TRBD2 (5 bases). There are 14 residues in the CDR3. Trimming left V 1 base short and J 6 bases short, with 13 bases between. The germline V gene has CDR1 LGHDT and CDR2 YNNKEL (reference sequence). The CDR3 loop reads CASSQGVGVTEQYF. For the CDR3, the DNA is TGTGCCAGCAGCCAAGGAGTGGGAGTGACCGAGCAGTACTTC.

In DNA, the CDR3 is TGCAGCGCCGCACTAGCGGGGGGGAAATACAATGAGCAGTTCTTC. Translated: CSAALAGGKYNEQFF. The V gene is TRBV29-1, the J gene TRBJ2-1; 13 nucleotides align to TRBD2. CDR1 SQVTM and CDR2 ANQGSEA come from the germline V gene. Trimming removed 7 bases from V and 4 bases from J; junction bases left unmatched: 7. The CDR3 loop spans 15 amino acids.

The chain is built from TRBV6-1 and TRBJ2-1; tentatively, D is TRBD2 (7 bases). The germline gives CDR1 MNHNS, CDR2 SASEGT. V dropped 2 bases and J dropped 5 bases, with 10 bases sitting between them. The CDR3 has 14 residues. CDR3 amino acids: CASSERGANNEQFF. The DNA for the CDR3 is TGTGCCAGCAGTGAACGGGGGGCTAACAATGAGCAGTTCTTC.

CDR3 region: CASSFSTGEQYF. The CDR3 DNA sequence: TGCGCCAGCAGCTTTTCGACAGGCGAGCAGTACTTC. The chain uses TRBV5-1 and TRBJ2-7; D might be TRBD1 (6 bases). Germline CDR1 reads SGHRS; CDR2 reads YFSETQ. There are 12 residues in the CDR3. V lost 2 bases and J lost 6, with 9 bases in between.

V is TRBV12-3 or TRBV12-4 and J is TRBJ2-7, with D tentatively TRBD1 (5 bases). This CDR3 contains 12 residues. Trimming stripped 6 bases from V and 4 bases from J, with 10 bases between. The CDR3 loop is CASSREGYEQYF. The DNA for the CDR3 is TGTGCCAGCAGCAGGGAAGGTTACGAGCAGTACTTC.